Listed here are 23 T cell receptor beta chains from one sample, sequenced in a study of control samples from healthy donors and cancer patients. TCRdb's table, derived via immunoSEQ multiplex PCR, lists solely in-frame clones and lacks some. The table includes some 100,000 clones, 75% to 90% detected once. Sequencing was carried out using blood. The source of these receptors is a man younger than 40 in good health.

The chain joins TRBV6-5 to TRBJ1-1; TRBD1 agrees at 8 bases. The CDR3 loop spans 14 amino acids. CDR1 is MNHEY, CDR2 SVGAGI, per germline. The V segment lost 7 bases and the J segment 0 bases; nucleotides outside the gene matches: 4. The CDR3 is CASKTGGLNTEAFF. The CDR3 DNA reads TGTGCCAGCAAAACAGGGGGGCTGAACACTGAAGCTTTCTTT.

This clone has at least ten counts. CDR3 coding DNA: TGTGCCAGCAGCCCCGAATTCCAGGCCTATGGCTACACCTTC. Amino acid sequence: CASSPEFQAYGYTF. The chain couples TRBV2 to TRBJ1-2; D not certain. V lost 6 bases, J lost 4 bases, and 15 bases lay in between. This CDR3 is built from 14 residues. Germline V lookup: CDR1 SNHLY, CDR2 FYNNEI.

The J gene is TRBJ2-7, the V gene TRBV27, with D tentatively TRBD1 (5 bases). The CDR3 spans 15 residues. With 4 bases removed from V and 1 base from J, the gap between germline ends came to 14 bases. Germline CDR1 and CDR2: MNHEY and SMNVEV (reference sequence). CDR3 residues: CASSSNSGKSYEQYF. The CDR3 DNA follows: TGTGCCAGCAGTTCAAATTCAGGGAAATCCTACGAGCAGTACTTC.

J is TRBJ1-2 and V is TRBV7-6; 11 positions match TRBD1. Losses at the gene ends were 4 bases for V and 7 bases for J; bases not matched to a gene: 8. The CDR3 has 15 amino acids. The germline gives CDR1 SGHVS, CDR2 FNYEAQ. The chain's CDR3 is CASSSRRGQGGGYTF. The CDR3 coding sequence is TGTGCCAGCAGCTCCCGACGGGGACAGGGGGGTGGCTACACCTTC.

The chain is built from TRBV5-6 and TRBJ2-7; D might be TRBD2 (6 bases). CDR1 is SGHDT and CDR2 is YYEEEE in the germline V gene. V lost 1 base and J 4 bases, leaving 12 bases between the germline ends. The CDR3 is made up of 14 amino acids. The CDR3 DNA reads as TGTGCCAGCAGCTTGACTTACCGGGAGTACGAGCAGTACTTC. Protein: CASSLTYREYEQYF. Based on the CDR3 plus reference TRBV5-6 and TRBJ2-7, the full variable domain is DAGVTQSPTHLIKTRGQQVTLRCSPKSGHDTVSWYQQALGQGPQFIFQYYEEEERQRGNFPDRFSGHQFPNYSSELNVNALLLGDSALYLCASSLTYREYEQYFGPGTRLTVT.

V gene TRBV24-1 combines with J gene TRBJ1-2; maybe TRBD1 (6 bases). Trimming removed 4 bases at V and 5 bases at J, with 13 bases between. CDR3 length equals 14 residues. Germline loops: CDR1 KGHDR, CDR2 SFDVKD. CDR3 in DNA: TGTGCCACCAGTGAGGCCGGGGGCAGGTATGGCTACACCTTC. It specifies CATSEAGGRYGYTF.

J is TRBJ2-2 and V is TRBV6-5; perhaps TRBD1 as D (5 bases). The CDR3 covers 15 residues. Germline CDR1 and CDR2: MNHEY and SVGAGI. The V end lost 7 bases, the J end lost 5 bases, and 17 bases lay between the germline ends. CDR3 amino acids: CASTPKQGVTGELFF. In DNA form, the CDR3 reads TGTGCCAGCACGCCCAAGCAGGGCGTTACCGGGGAGCTGTTTTTT.

J is TRBJ2-3 and V is TRBV5-1, with D perhaps TRBD2 (5 bases). Per the germline V gene, CDR1 is SGHRS and CDR2 is YFSETQ. V lost 6 bases, J lost 1 base, and 12 bases lay in between. The CDR3 contains 14 residues. As DNA, the CDR3 is TGCGCCAGCAAGAGAGAAGCGGGCACAGATACGCAGTATTTT. Encoded protein: CASKREAGTDTQYF.

V usage is TRBV5-4 and J usage is TRBJ1-6; possibly TRBD1 for D (6 bases). Trimming stripped 0 bases from V and 7 bases from J, with 11 bases between. Germline V gene data show CDR1 as SGHNT and CDR2 as YYREEE (reference sequence). This CDR3 is 15 amino acids long. The CDR3 protein is CASSLGRGGNSPLHF. The DNA for the CDR3 is TGTGCCAGCAGCTTGGGTCGGGGGGGCAATTCACCCCTCCACTTT. The full variable domain, with the rest looked up from reference TRBV5-4 and TRBJ1-6, is ETGVTQSPTHLIKTRGQQVTLRCSSQSGHNTVSWYQQALGQGPQFIFQYYREEENGRGNFPPRFSGLQFPNYSSELNVNALELDDSALYLCASSLGRGGNSPLHFGNGTRLTVT.

This clone was recorded a few times. Other DNA sequences in this sample translate to the same CDR3. This chain links TRBV6-4 with TRBJ2-3; 7 positions agree with TRBD1. Germline-derived CDR1 and CDR2 are MRHNA and SNTAGT. With V trimmed by 0 bases and J by 4 bases, 1 base remained unmatched. This CDR3 spans 14 amino acids. The CDR3 DNA reads TGTGCCAGCAGTGACTCGCAGGGGGCAGATACGCAGTATTTT. It yields the protein CASSDSQGADTQYF.

This rearrangement joins TRBV3-1 (or the pseudogene TRBV3-2) to TRBJ2-7; D unclear. This CDR3 is 13 amino acids long. In germline, CDR1 is LGHDT, CDR2 YNNKEL (reference sequence). The germline V and J ends were trimmed by 2 bases and 0 bases, with 5 bases remaining between them. The CDR3 loop reads CASSQTHSYEQYV. The CDR3 DNA follows: TGTGCCAGCAGCCAAACACACTCCTACGAGCAGTACGTC.

This sequence joins TRBV20-1 and TRBJ2-1; D unclear. CDR3 length equals 14 residues. V was cut by 3 bases and J by 5 bases, with 14 bases left in between. From germline, CDR1 is DFQATT and CDR2 SNEGSKA (reference sequence). The CDR3 DNA sequence: TGCAGTGCTAGTAGCCAAAGTCAAGACAATGAGCAGTTCTTC. This gives the protein CSASSQSQDNEQFF.

The chain employs TRBV19 and TRBJ1-5; D perhaps matches TRBD1 (6 bases). The V gene's germline CDR1 is LNHDA and CDR2 SQIVND (reference sequence). V was cut by 5 bases and J by 7 bases, with 15 bases left in between. This CDR3 comprises 14 residues. DNA of the CDR3: TGTGCCAGTAGTCTCTTAGCAGGGGAGCAGCCCCAGCATTTT. Protein product: CASSLLAGEQPQHF.

The gene calls are TRBV7-2 and TRBJ1-1, with D unclear. With 5 bases removed from V and 5 bases from J, the gap between germline ends came to 15 bases. The CDR3 sequence is 14 residues long. Germline CDR1 SGHTA, CDR2 FQGNSA. The CDR3 nucleotides read TGTGCCAGCAGCCCCGCGAGGGCCTCAACTGAAGCTTTCTTT. This translates into CASSPARASTEAFF.

This clone is a singleton in its sample. The chain joins TRBV14 to TRBJ1-6; possibly TRBD1 for D (5 bases). The CDR3 loop spans 15 amino acids. Germline V gene data show CDR1 as SGHDN and CDR2 as FVKESK. V shed 6 bases and J shed 1 base, with 10 bases lying between them. The CDR3 region has the DNA TGTGCCAGCAGGAACGGGGGGTCCTATAATTCACCCCTCCACTTT. As protein: CASRNGGSYNSPLHF.

The chain is built from TRBV5-4 and TRBJ1-6; D not certain. Trimming took 5 bases from V and 6 from J, leaving 9 bases between them. Germline V gene lookup returns CDR1 SGHNT and CDR2 YYREEE (reference sequence). The CDR3 is 13 amino acids. As DNA, the CDR3 is TGTGCCAGCAGGGGCCAGCTTAATTCACCCCTCCACTTT. Translation: CASRGQLNSPLHF.

Only one count was recorded for this clone. This sequence joins TRBV11-2 and TRBJ1-4, with 11 bases aligning to TRBD1. There are 14 residues in the CDR3. CDR1 and CDR2 (germline): SGHAT, FQNNGV. V lost 5 bases, J lost 10 bases, and 6 bases stayed unmatched. Here the CDR3 DNA reads TGTGCCAGCAGCGAGGACAGGGGGCCTGGAAAACTGTTTTTT. Protein product: CASSEDRGPGKLFF.

This chain uses TRBV7-8 with TRBJ1-1; D is ambiguous. The V gene's germline CDR1 is SGHVS and CDR2 FQNEAQ. CDR3 size: 15 residues. V lost 5 bases and J lost 1, with 14 bases in between. The CDR3 region is CASSRAGGGNTEAFF. The CDR3 coding sequence is TGTGCCAGCAGCCGAGCGGGAGGCGGGAACACTGAAGCTTTCTTT.

The chain links TRBV19 to TRBJ2-5; D is ambiguous. The germline gives CDR1 LNHDA, CDR2 SQIVND (reference sequence). This CDR3 is 13 amino acids long. V lost 6 bases and J lost 4, with 12 bases in between. CDR3 region: CASRIPSGETQYF. As DNA, the CDR3 is TGTGCCAGTAGGATCCCCAGTGGAGAGACCCAGTACTTC.

The chain has TRBV3-1 (or the pseudogene TRBV3-2) and TRBJ2-1, with 16 bases that match TRBD2. The CDR3 totals 19 residues. In germline, CDR1 is LGHDT, CDR2 YNNKEL (reference sequence). After removal of 0 bases from V and 7 bases from J, the junction contained 9 bases not matched to a gene. CDR3 coding DNA: TGTGCCAGCAGCCAAGATTCGGGACTAGCGGGAGGGCCTATAAATGAGCAGTTCTTC. Its translation is CASSQDSGLAGGPINEQFF.

The chain links TRBV5-8 to TRBJ2-5; 14 bases fit TRBD2. CDR1 is SGHTS and CDR2 is YDEGEE in the germline V gene. Trimming cost V 4 bases and J 5 bases; bases outside gene matches: 4. This CDR3 is built from 15 residues. The CDR3 DNA reads as TGTGCCAGCAGCCCGGGACTAGCGGGGGACGAGACCCAGTACTTC. The encoded protein is CASSPGLAGDETQYF.

This rearrangement joins TRBV10-3 to TRBJ1-1; maybe TRBD1 (6 bases). Trimming cost V 4 bases and J 1 base, with 10 bases left between them. Germline V gene sequence: CDR1 ENHRY, CDR2 SYGVKD. The CDR3 length is 14 residues. The CDR3 DNA reads as TGTGCCATCAGTGCAATAGGGGGGAACACTGAAGCTTTCTTT. This sequence encodes CAISAIGGNTEAFF.

The gene calls are TRBV28 and TRBJ2-1; 14 positions match TRBD2. V gave up 3 bases and J gave up 14 bases; unmatched junction bases: 0. This CDR3 is built from 12 residues. Germline values: CDR1 MDHEN, CDR2 SYDVKM. For the CDR3, the DNA is TGTGCCAGCAGTTTGGGACTAGCGGGAGAGTTCTTC. Amino acid sequence: CASSLGLAGEFF.